The rows below give T cell receptor beta chains drawn from one sample of a study of a mutant IDH1 vaccine in newly diagnosed glioma. Clones were read by immunoSEQ multiplex PCR, and TCRdb kept only the in-frame ones, dropping some. The table has approximately 50,000 clones, 86% seen once. Their cognate antigens are unknown. The sample here was PBMCs, taken from a glioma patient whose treatment included an IDH1 peptide vaccine. These receptors came from a man aged 35-49 years with glioma. CDR3s include the opening cysteine and the closing phenylalanine or tryptophan. The order of the fields is V gene, clone size, D gene, J gene, CDR3 protein, CDR3 DNA. The D gene is left open where the match is weak. Rows give clone size only sometimes, using once, few, many, or a class for an expanded clone.

>TRBV7-9|few|TRBD1|TRBJ1-2
CASSLGGGRTNYGYTF
TGTGCCAGCAGCTTAGGAGGGGGCAGAACTAACTATGGCTACACCTTC
>TRBV7-3|-|TRBD2|TRBJ2-5
CASSSGLAGVGLETQYF
TGTGCCAGCAGCTCGGGACTAGCGGGAGTTGGGCTGGAGACCCAGTACTTC
>TRBV7-7|-|-|TRBJ2-7
CASSPWGSSSYEQYF
TGTGCCAGCAGCCCCTGGGGCTCTAGCTCCTACGAGCAGTACTTC
>TRBV5-8|-|-|TRBJ1-2
CASSPRGWANYGYTF
TGTGCCAGCAGCCCGCGCGGGTGGGCTAACTATGGCTACACCTTC
>TRBV21-1|-|-|TRBJ2-2
CATSGGGELFF
TGTGCCACCTCAGGGGGAGGGGAGCTGTTTTTT
>TRBV11-2|few|-|TRBJ1-2
CASSLDPGSIYGYTF
TGTGCCAGCAGCTTAGATCCGGGTAGCATCTATGGCTACACCTTC
>TRBV11-2|-|-|TRBJ1-1
CASSYGENTEAFF
TGTGCCAGCAGCTATGGGGAGAACACTGAAGCTTTCTTT
>TRBV14|-|TRBD2|TRBJ2-7
CASSQAVAGVRDYEQYF
TGTGCCAGCAGCCAAGCCGTAGCGGGAGTCAGGGACTACGAGCAGTACTTC
>TRBV5-4|-|TRBD2|TRBJ2-1
CASSLFSGSDEQFF
TGTGCCAGCAGCTTGTTTAGCGGGAGTGATGAGCAGTTCTTC
>TRBV21-1|-|-|TRBJ2-1
CASSSGRGNGNEQFF
TGTGCCAGCAGCAGCGGCAGGGGGAACGGGAATGAGCAGTTCTTC
>TRBV4-3|-|-|TRBJ2-7
CASSQALNQGGGSYEQYF
TGCGCCAGCAGCCAAGCCCTCAATCAGGGAGGGGGCTCCTACGAGCAGTACTTC
>TRBV6-5|-|-|TRBJ2-1
CASSYDPQSYNEQFF
TGTGCCAGCAGTTACGACCCCCAATCCTACAATGAGCAGTTCTTC
>TRBV14|-|-|TRBJ2-3
CASSQGQVVESFGTDTQYF
TGTGCCAGCAGCCAAGGGCAGGTTGTCGAATCTTTTGGCACAGATACGCAGTATTTT
>TRBV5-4|once|TRBD1|TRBJ2-1
CASSFKWTGVGNEQFF
TGTGCCAGCAGCTTCAAATGGACAGGGGTGGGCAATGAGCAGTTCTTC
>TRBV5-4|-|-|TRBJ2-7
CASSQIGGRFDEQYF
TGTGCCAGCAGCCAGATAGGGGGGAGATTCGACGAGCAGTACTTC
>TRBV28|-|TRBD1|TRBJ1-2
CASSNGQGSYGYTF
TGTGCCAGCAGCAACGGACAGGGCAGCTATGGCTACACCTTC
>TRBV15|-|-|TRBJ1-4
CATSGRDMGGEKLFF
TGTGCCACCAGCGGCCGGGACATGGGGGGAGAAAAACTGTTTTTT